This entry is about one TCR beta chain. The CDR3 has 17 amino acids. V gave up 0 bases and J gave up 10 bases, with 24 bases separating them. CDR1 and CDR2 (germline): SGHVS, FQNEAQ. This sample stems from a study of T-cell reconstitution after alpha-beta-depleted transplantation in children. A TCRbeta library incorporating unique molecular identifiers was prepared. TCRdb re-analysed the PCR reads in MiXCR, keeping a single row per CDR3 protein. There are approximately 510,000 distinct CDR3 sequences in the sample; approximately 20% occur only once, and 3.3% lies in the top ten. V gene TRBV7-8 combines with J gene TRBJ1-1, with D possibly TRBD1 on 6 matching bases. The source is a human donor who donated a stem cell graft to a child with acute lymphoblastic leukemia. Sequencing was performed on PBMCs from the stem cell graft donor, taken from the stem cell graft. Written as DNA, the CDR3 is TGTGCCAGCAGCTTAGCGTTTCGGGCAGGGGAAGATCGCGGAGCTTTCTTT. Translating gives CASSLAFRAGEDRGAFF.